The 27 T cell receptor beta chains in this list originate from one sample, sequenced in a study of Ad26.COV2.S vaccination and SARS-CoV-2 variants. Treatment defined: about 20 received Ad26.COV2.S at low or high dose, single or two shots; roughly 5 received placebo; per-sample allocation not given. The investigators took samples on day 63 after the first vaccine or placebo injection. Using immunoSEQ multiplex PCR, the repertoire was profiled, and TCRdb retains in-frame clones only, with some absent. The data contain about 390,000 clones, roughly nine tenths of them singletons. The input for sequencing was peripheral blood, taken in a trial of Ad26.COV2.S vaccine versus placebo. The receptor set was obtained from a person aged 18-65 years who received the Ad26.COV2.S COVID-19 vaccine or a placebo.

J is TRBJ1-1 and V is TRBV7-2; weak D call: TRBD1 (5 bases). V lost 6 bases to trimming and J lost 5 bases, with 16 bases between them. This CDR3 spans 14 amino acids. The germline V gene encodes CDR1 SGHTA and CDR2 FQGNSA. The DNA of the CDR3 is TGTGCCAGCAGTTCTAATCCAGGGAGGACTGAAGCTTTCTTT. Protein product: CASSSNPGRTEAFF.

V gene TRBV4-3 combines with J gene TRBJ1-3, with 7 bases lining up with TRBD1. This CDR3 has 17 residues. Germline loops: CDR1 LGHNA, CDR2 YSLEER. Germline trimming cut 1 base from V and 3 bases from J; bases unmatched to any gene: 9. CDR3: CASSQVGAGGIGNTIYF. The CDR3 DNA is TGCGCCAGCAGCCAAGTGGGGGCAGGGGGGATTGGAAACACCATATATTTT.

The J gene is TRBJ2-7, the V gene TRBV4-1; D may be TRBD2 (6 bases). Germline loops: CDR1 MGHRA, CDR2 YSYEKL. V gave up 0 bases and J gave up 0 bases, with 12 bases separating them. This CDR3 is 16 amino acids long. CDR3 in amino acids: CASSQEWGVSSYEQYF. DNA of the CDR3: TGCGCCAGCAGCCAAGAGTGGGGGGTGAGCTCCTACGAGCAGTACTTC.

This chain connects TRBV7-2 to TRBJ1-2; D possibly corresponds to TRBD1 (5 bases). V lost 2 bases and J 4 bases, leaving 11 bases between the germline ends. CDR1 is SGHTA and CDR2 is FQGNSA in the germline V gene. The CDR3 loop spans 14 amino acids. The CDR3 bases are TGTGCCAGCAGCTTACCCGGGGGGACCTATGGCTACACCTTC. It codes for CASSLPGGTYGYTF.

CDR3 DNA sequence: TGTGCCAGCTCGGCAACTGAAGGTCGGGAGCAGTACTTC. Its protein is CASSATEGREQYF. The V and J genes are TRBV18 and TRBJ2-7; no clear D. The ends were cut back, 6 bases at V and 7 bases at J, with 16 bases in the middle. CDR1 is KGHSH and CDR2 is LQKENI in the germline V gene. The CDR3 contains 13 residues.

At least ten counts were recorded for this clone. The J gene is TRBJ2-2, the V gene TRBV5-4; the match to TRBD2 covers 10 bases. The CDR3 length is 14 residues. Trimming removed 3 bases from V and 8 bases from J; junction bases left unmatched: 4. Germline-derived CDR1 and CDR2 are SGHNT and YYREEE (reference sequence). In DNA form, the CDR3 reads TGTGCCAGCAGCTCAGCGGGGGGGACAGGGGAGCTGTTTTTT. Its protein is CASSSAGGTGELFF.

The V gene is TRBV10-1, the J gene TRBJ2-7; D possibly matches TRBD1 or TRBD2 (6 bases each). The germline gives CDR1 WNHNN, CDR2 SYGVQD (reference sequence). The V and J ends lost 4 bases and 3 bases respectively, with 13 bases between them. The CDR3 totals 14 residues. The CDR3 sequence is CASSGGDTFYEQYF. For the CDR3, the DNA is TGCGCCAGCAGTGGGGGGGACACCTTCTACGAGCAGTACTTC.

V is TRBV7-9 and J is TRBJ2-7; 7 bases match TRBD2. The junction had 17 bases not matched to a gene; V was cut back by 5 bases and J by 7 bases. This CDR3 region has 16 residues. Germline V gene lookup returns CDR1 SEHNR and CDR2 FQNEAQ (reference sequence). The CDR3 here is CASSLGGGRGRREQYF. CDR3 nucleotides: TGTGCCAGCAGCCTCGGGGGAGGGCGCGGGCGTAGAGAGCAGTACTTC.

This clone was detected once. This rearrangement joins TRBV24-1 to TRBJ1-2, with 9 bases fitting TRBD1. V shed 3 bases and J 4 bases; nucleotides not matched to a gene: 8. CDR3 length equals 16 residues. Germline CDR1 and CDR2: KGHDR and SFDVKD. CDR3 loop: CATSDENRQGVYGYTF. CDR3 nucleotide sequence: TGTGCCACCAGTGATGAAAACCGACAGGGGGTCTATGGCTACACCTTC.

The chain employs TRBV6-5 and TRBJ2-5; 12 bases align to TRBD1. Germline V gene lookup returns CDR1 MNHEY and CDR2 SVGAGI. This CDR3 comprises 15 residues. The trim removed 9 bases at V and 5 bases at J, leaving 10 bases unmatched. This CDR3 reads CASKIGTGGRETQYF. CDR3 coding DNA: TGTGCCAGTAAAATAGGGACAGGGGGCAGGGAGACCCAGTACTTC.

This clone showed up just once. This chain links TRBV7-8 with TRBJ1-5; no definite D call. The CDR3 is 13 residues long. With 5 bases removed from V and 9 bases from J, the gap between germline ends came to 14 bases. The germline CDR1 and CDR2 sequences are SGHVS and FQNEAQ. Written as DNA, the CDR3 is TGTGCCAGCAGCCGAGGACCTGATCGGCCCCAGCATTTT. This gives the protein CASSRGPDRPQHF.

The chain has TRBV27 and TRBJ1-1; tentative D call: TRBD1 (6 bases). V was clipped by 11 bases and J by 10 bases, with 17 bases between them. From germline, CDR1 is MNHEY and CDR2 SMNVEV (reference sequence). The CDR3 is 11 amino acids. The CDR3 reads CAPAQGRTAFF. The CDR3, as DNA: TGTGCCCCCGCCCAGGGGCGCACAGCTTTCTTT.

The rearrangement joins TRBV27 to TRBJ2-6; no clear D. Germline V gene sequence: CDR1 MNHEY, CDR2 SMNVEV (reference sequence). The V and J ends lost 4 bases and 2 bases respectively, with 6 bases between them. CDR3 length: 14 residues. The CDR3 spells CASSSLTGANVLTF. The CDR3 bases are TGTGCCAGCAGTTCCCTGACTGGGGCCAACGTCCTGACTTTC.

The V call is TRBV11-1, the J call TRBJ2-5; D is ambiguous. CDR1 and CDR2 (germline): SGHAT, FQDESV (reference sequence). V lost 5 bases to trimming and J lost 3 bases, with 19 bases between them. This CDR3 comprises 16 residues. In DNA, the CDR3 is TGTGCCAGCAGCAGCCCGCTGACGATTAAGAAAGAGACCCAGTACTTC. Translated: CASSSPLTIKKETQYF.

This sequence joins TRBV6-2 or TRBV6-3 and TRBJ1-1, with 10 bases matching TRBD1. The germline V gene encodes CDR1 MNHEY and CDR2 SVGEGT. Trimming at V came to 2 bases and at J to 11 bases, leaving 11 bases not matched to a gene. This CDR3 contains 15 residues. The CDR3 DNA reads TGTGCCAGCAGTTACCGACAGGGGGCGAATCTAGTCGCTTTCTTT. Protein sequence: CASSYRQGANLVAFF.

The rearrangement uses TRBV4-1 and TRBJ1-1; D gene unclear. CDR3 length: 14 amino acids. Germline CDR1 reads MGHRA; CDR2 reads YSYEKL. V shed 5 bases and J shed 6 bases, with 16 bases lying between them. CDR3 nucleotides: TGCGCCAGCAGCACCTGGAAAGGGAAATCTGAAGCTTTCTTT. Its protein product is CASSTWKGKSEAFF.

CDR3 in DNA: TGTGCCAGCAGCTCCTTCGACAGGTTCTATGAAAAACTGTTTTTT. Encoded protein: CASSSFDRFYEKLFF. V usage is TRBV5-6 and J usage is TRBJ1-4; D perhaps matches TRBD1 (6 bases). Germline assignment: CDR1 SGHDT and CDR2 YYEEEE. The CDR3 runs 15 residues. Trimming took 3 bases from V and 6 from J, leaving 15 bases between them.

This chain's CDR3 is CASSSDRDYEQYF. CDR3 DNA sequence: TGTGCCAGTAGTTCAGACAGGGACTACGAGCAGTACTTC. V usage is TRBV19 and J usage is TRBJ2-7; 7 bases line up with TRBD1. CDR1 and CDR2 (germline): LNHDA, SQIVND (reference sequence). The ends lost 5 bases at V and 3 bases at J; junction bases unmatched: 4. CDR3 length: 13 amino acids. The variable domain in full, with the rest retrieved from reference TRBV19 and TRBJ2-7, is DGGITQSPKYLFRKEGQNVTLSCEQNLNHDAMYWYRQDPGQGLRLIYYSQIVNDFQKGDIAEGYSVSREKKESFPLTVTSAQKNPTAFYLCASSSDRDYEQYFGPGTRLTVT.

This sequence joins TRBV3-1 (or the pseudogene TRBV3-2) and TRBJ2-7; TRBD2 aligns across 12 bases. The length of the CDR3 is 17 residues. Germline-derived CDR1 and CDR2 are LGHDT and YNNKEL (reference sequence). With 1 base clipped from V and 5 bases from J, the junction kept 9 bases outside the gene matches. In DNA, the CDR3 is TGTGCCAGCAGCCAAGCTTCGCTAGCGGGGGGGCCCGACGAGCAGTACTTC. The encoded protein is CASSQASLAGGPDEQYF.

J is TRBJ2-5 and V is TRBV6-1, with 8 bases fitting TRBD2. After removal of 4 bases from V and 2 bases from J, the junction contained 12 bases not matched to a gene. This CDR3 contains 17 residues. Germline V gene data show CDR1 as MNHNS and CDR2 as SASEGT. The chain's CDR3 is CASSVQEKRGPQETQYF. CDR3 in DNA: TGTGCCAGCAGTGTACAGGAGAAGCGGGGGCCACAAGAGACCCAGTACTTC.

This sequence joins TRBV5-1 and TRBJ2-1; TRBD2 aligns across 13 bases. The CDR3 contains 18 residues. The germline V gene encodes CDR1 SGHRS and CDR2 YFSETQ. Unmatched junction bases numbered 12, after V lost 4 bases and J lost 5 bases. CDR3 sequence: CASSKRQLGLAGNNEQFF. CDR3 DNA sequence: TGCGCCAGCAGCAAGAGACAACTGGGACTAGCGGGGAACAATGAGCAGTTCTTC.

The V call is TRBV19, the J call TRBJ1-6; perhaps TRBD1 as D (6 bases). Germline V gene sequence: CDR1 LNHDA, CDR2 SQIVND (reference sequence). V was cut by 3 bases and J by 2 bases, with 11 bases left in between. The CDR3 has 16 residues. CDR3 loop: CASSMGARAYNSPLHF. CDR3 nucleotides: TGTGCCAGTAGTATGGGGGCGCGTGCCTATAATTCACCCCTCCACTTT.

The chain employs TRBV28 and TRBJ2-3; 8 bases are shared with TRBD2. Germline CDR1 is MDHEN and CDR2 is SYDVKM. J lost 7 bases, V lost 6 bases, and 9 bases had no gene match. CDR3 length equals 14 residues. The CDR3 DNA follows: TGTGCCAGCAGAAGTAGCGGGGCCCGTTATACGCAGTATTTT. This codes for CASRSSGARYTQYF.

The chain uses TRBV3-1 (or the pseudogene TRBV3-2) and TRBJ1-2, with D maybe TRBD1 (5 bases). The CDR3 is made up of 15 amino acids. The V end was cut by 4 bases, the J end by 5 bases, with 17 bases between. The germline gives CDR1 LGHDT, CDR2 YNNKEL (reference sequence). CDR3 sequence reads: CASSPFGTENYGYTF. The CDR3 coding sequence is TGTGCCAGCAGCCCGTTCGGGACTGAGAATTATGGCTACACCTTC.

This clone has a single count. This chain connects TRBV6-2 or TRBV6-3 to TRBJ2-5; 8 nucleotides line up with TRBD1. CDR1 is MNHEY, CDR2 SVGEGT, per germline. The trim removed 2 bases at V and 4 bases at J, leaving 9 bases unmatched. This CDR3 comprises 16 residues. DNA of the CDR3: TGTGCCAGCAGTTACCCCTTTTCCGGACAGGGAGAGACCCAGTACTTC. This gives the protein CASSYPFSGQGETQYF.

The chain is built from TRBV5-1 and TRBJ1-2, with a tentative D call TRBD1 (6 bases). The V gene's germline CDR1 is SGHRS and CDR2 YFSETQ. With 6 bases removed from V and 4 bases from J, the gap between germline ends came to 16 bases. This CDR3 is 14 amino acids long. The chain's CDR3 is CASKGSPDSYGYTF. CDR3 nucleotide sequence: TGCGCCAGCAAGGGTTCCCCGGACAGCTATGGCTACACCTTC.

This rearrangement joins TRBV4-1 to TRBJ1-5, with TRBD1 matching 8 bases. After removal of 4 bases from V and 5 bases from J, the junction contained 7 bases not matched to a gene. Germline V gene sequence: CDR1 MGHRA, CDR2 YSYEKL. This CDR3 region has 15 residues. The CDR3 is CASSRLGTGDQPQHF. The CDR3, as DNA: TGCGCCAGCAGCCGCTTAGGGACAGGAGATCAGCCCCAGCATTTT.